These T cell receptor beta chains were read from a single sample in a study of radiotherapy plus CTLA-4 blockade in lung cancer. Some clones are missing from TCRdb's copy, which holds only in-frame ones; the method was immunoSEQ multiplex PCR. The data contain over 60,000 clones, roughly 87% of them singletons. The sample was peripheral blood, taken from a patient treated with radiotherapy plus ipilimumab. The origin of the receptors is a human donor with non-small cell lung cancer that progressed on radiotherapy plus ipilimumab. Both conserved end residues are trimmed from each CDR3.

V gene	J gene	CDR3 protein
TRBV5-1	TRBJ2-2	ASTMGQGGSGELF
TRBV5-1	TRBJ1-1	ASSLLEVGNTEAF
TRBV7-9	TRBJ1-4	ASSLTDQRLF
TRBV27	TRBJ2-5	ASSFVAGSETQY
TRBV12-5	TRBJ1-2	ASGSQRLTYGYT
TRBV2	TRBJ1-4	ASSTDRQLNEKLF
TRBV5-8	TRBJ1-5	ASSRDGNNQPQH
TRBV7-2	TRBJ1-2	ASSPPGPNYGYT
TRBV27	TRBJ2-3	ASSSVASGYTDTQY
TRBV19	TRBJ2-5	ASSMGAETQY
TRBV10-3	TRBJ1-1	AISESSEDTEAF
TRBV2	TRBJ2-5	ASSSPTGQTETQY
TRBV6-5	TRBJ2-6	ASSYSGRAGANVLT
TRBV13	TRBJ2-1	ASSRTDAYNEQF
TRBV25-1	TRBJ2-1	ASSQTSKSNEQF
TRBV4-1	TRBJ2-7	ASSRDTSYEQY
TRBV7-9	TRBJ2-5	ASSFEGLVRETQY
TRBV7-9	TRBJ1-2	ASSPGQGGLHGYT
TRBV6-5	TRBJ2-2	ASSSRTGYTGELF
TRBV5-4	TRBJ2-3	ASSQTGGEEYTQY
TRBV9	TRBJ2-1	ASSVGTDEQF
TRBV7-8	TRBJ1-5	ASSLRRSNQPQH
TRBV9	TRBJ2-1	ASSVGGPLADNEQF
TRBV6-5	TRBJ2-5	ASSRSTLGGETQY
TRBV7-9	TRBJ2-7	ASSFGPGGYEQY
TRBV27	TRBJ2-4	ASRAAGAKNIQY
TRBV6-1	TRBJ1-5	AAGLNSNQPQH
TRBV28	TRBJ1-1	ASSLEGRNTEAF